One sample yielded the 17 T cell receptor beta chains listed below, sequenced in a study of blood T cell repertoires in COVID-19. Produced via immunoSEQ multiplex PCR; TCRdb's table is partial and in-frame only. Of some 320,000 clones listed, approximately 89% were seen once; the top ten hold 5.5% to 7%. The specimen sequenced was peripheral blood. These receptor sequences come from a woman aged 25-40 years who had recovered from COVID-19.

V and J are TRBV5-4 and TRBJ2-1; D gene ambiguous. CDR3 length equals 11 residues. V lost 5 bases, J lost 8 bases, and 8 bases lay in between. Per the germline V gene, CDR1 is SGHNT and CDR2 is YYREEE (reference sequence). CDR3 sequence reads: CASSISHEQFF. In DNA form, the CDR3 reads TGTGCCAGCAGTATCAGTCATGAGCAGTTCTTC.

The chain is built from TRBV11-2 and TRBJ2-5; D remains ambiguous. V was pared by 2 bases and J by 3 bases, with 4 bases between. The CDR3 contains 12 residues. CDR1 is SGHAT, CDR2 FQNNGV, per germline. Here the CDR3 DNA reads TGTGCCAGCAGCTTATCCGAAGAGACCCAGTACTTC. Encoded protein: CASSLSEETQYF.

The chain links TRBV28 to TRBJ1-5, with no clear D. V shed 3 bases and J shed 2 bases, with 11 bases lying between them. This CDR3 has 15 amino acids. Per the germline V gene, CDR1 is MDHEN and CDR2 is SYDVKM. CDR3 nucleotide sequence: TGTGCCAGCAGTTTTTCCGTCGTCGGCAATCAGCCCCAGCATTTT. Protein: CASSFSVVGNQPQHF.

V and J are TRBV5-4 and TRBJ1-2, with D perhaps TRBD1 (5 bases). With 2 bases removed from V and 5 bases from J, the gap between germline ends came to 16 bases. Germline V gene lookup returns CDR1 SGHNT and CDR2 YYREEE (reference sequence). There are 15 residues in the CDR3. The CDR3 here is CASSFGGKEFYGYTF. The CDR3 coding sequence is TGTGCCAGCAGCTTCGGGGGTAAAGAATTTTATGGCTACACCTTC.

The chain is built from TRBV3-1 (or the pseudogene TRBV3-2) and TRBJ2-7; D remains unclear. Germline-derived CDR1 and CDR2 are LGHDT and YNNKEL (reference sequence). The CDR3 has 17 amino acids. V lost 0 bases and J lost 2, with 17 bases in between. The CDR3 bases are TGTGCCAGCAGCCAAGATCGACGCGGTGAGCTACCCTACGAGCAGTACTTC. Protein: CASSQDRRGELPYEQYF.

This clone showed up just once. The chain links TRBV30 to TRBJ1-2; 7 bases are a match to TRBD1. Germline V CDR1 and CDR2: GTSNPN, SVGIG (reference sequence). V shed 1 base, J shed 8 bases, and the junction held 7 bases outside the gene matches. CDR3 length equals 13 residues. The CDR3 is CAWSDRGKKGYTF. The CDR3 DNA follows: TGTGCCTGGAGTGACAGGGGTAAGAAAGGCTACACCTTC.

The sample holds one count of this clone. CDR3 loop: CASSYQYGQARNQPQHF. CDR3 coding DNA: TGTGCCAGCAGTTACCAATATGGACAGGCCCGCAATCAGCCCCAGCATTTT. The chain is built from TRBV6-2 or TRBV6-3 and TRBJ1-5, with 7 bases that match TRBD1. This CDR3 has 17 amino acids. Germline CDR1 MNHEY, CDR2 SVGEGT. V shed 2 bases, J shed 2 bases, and the junction held 9 bases outside the gene matches.

The chain combines TRBV3-1 (or the pseudogene TRBV3-2) with TRBJ2-5; perhaps TRBD2 as D (5 bases). The V end was cut by 1 base, the J end by 5 bases, with 14 bases between. The CDR3 length is 15 residues. The germline gives CDR1 LGHDT, CDR2 YNNKEL (reference sequence). Here the CDR3 reads CASSQGVGWRETQYF. As DNA, the CDR3 is TGTGCCAGCAGCCAAGGTGTGGGGTGGAGGGAGACCCAGTACTTC.

The chain combines TRBV9 with TRBJ1-1; no firm D call. The CDR3 is made up of 13 amino acids. V dropped 3 bases and J dropped 0 bases, with 6 bases sitting between them. Germline values: CDR1 SGDLS, CDR2 YYNGEE. This CDR3 is CASSAYLNTEAFF. In DNA, the CDR3 is TGTGCCAGCAGCGCCTACTTGAACACTGAAGCTTTCTTT.

This clone was observed a few times. The chain links TRBV18 to TRBJ1-4; 7 bases align to TRBD1. J lost 5 bases, V lost 8 bases, and 5 bases had no gene match. Germline loops: CDR1 KGHSH, CDR2 LQKENI. The CDR3 is 13 residues long. For the CDR3, the DNA is TGTGCCAGCGCAGGGACAGAAAATGAAAAACTGTTTTTT. Amino acid sequence: CASAGTENEKLFF.

This chain uses TRBV27 with TRBJ1-2; 8 bases match TRBD1. Per the germline V gene, CDR1 is MNHEY and CDR2 is SMNVEV (reference sequence). V lost 6 bases, J lost 3 bases, and 9 bases stayed unmatched. The CDR3 is made up of 15 amino acids. CDR3 DNA sequence: TGTGCCAGCAGACCAGGGGGCGTGACCTACTATGGCTACACCTTC. Residues: CASRPGGVTYYGYTF.

The chain has TRBV7-3 and TRBJ1-6; possible D gene TRBD1, 6 bases. Germline CDR1 is SGHTA and CDR2 is FQGTGA. The CDR3 contains 16 residues. Trimming pared 2 bases from V and 10 bases from J, leaving 18 bases between. The CDR3 DNA reads as TGTGCCAGCAGCTTATGGGCACAGGGAAAATTCTCACCCCTCCACTTT. Protein sequence: CASSLWAQGKFSPLHF.

The chain uses TRBV28 and TRBJ1-1; the match to TRBD1 covers 9 bases. From germline, CDR1 is MDHEN and CDR2 SYDVKM. The CDR3 contains 15 residues. The ends lost 5 bases at V and 5 bases at J; junction bases unmatched: 9. The CDR3 DNA is TGTGCCAGCAGTCGACAGGGGGGGGTTTGGACTGAAGCTTTCTTT. It encodes CASSRQGGVWTEAFF.

The V call is TRBV10-3, the J call TRBJ2-2; TRBD1 agrees at 9 bases. With V trimmed by 6 bases and J by 5 bases, 7 bases remained unmatched. This CDR3 contains 15 residues. CDR1 and CDR2 from the germline V gene are ENHRY and SYGVKD. CDR3 amino acids: CAIRGDREGTGELFF. DNA for the CDR3: TGTGCCATCAGGGGGGACAGGGAGGGAACCGGGGAGCTGTTTTTT.

J is TRBJ2-1 and V is TRBV7-6, with D tentatively TRBD1 (6 bases). Germline V gives CDR1 SGHVS, CDR2 FNYEAQ. The CDR3 consists of 15 residues. The ends were cut back, 5 bases at V and 0 bases at J, with 11 bases in the middle. The CDR3 DNA reads TGTGCCAGCAGCCCCCAGGGGAGCTCCTACAATGAGCAGTTCTTC. It specifies CASSPQGSSYNEQFF.

The chain links TRBV4-2 to TRBJ2-7; 7 bases are a match to TRBD2. The CDR3 is 15 amino acids. CDR1 and CDR2 from the germline V gene are LGHNA and YNFKEQ. V shed 0 bases, J shed 4 bases, and the junction held 6 bases outside the gene matches. The CDR3: CASSQDPAGFYEQYF. CDR3 sequence (DNA): TGTGCCAGCAGCCAAGATCCAGCGGGATTTTACGAGCAGTACTTC.

The chain couples TRBV21-1 to TRBJ1-3. TRBV21-1 is designated a pseudogene. The CDR3 length is 19 residues. The CDR3 region is CASSKFEGEGPIQGNTIYF. CDR3 nucleotide sequence: TGTGCCAGCAGCAAATTCGAGGGAGAAGGCCCAATCCAGGGAAACACCATATATTTT.